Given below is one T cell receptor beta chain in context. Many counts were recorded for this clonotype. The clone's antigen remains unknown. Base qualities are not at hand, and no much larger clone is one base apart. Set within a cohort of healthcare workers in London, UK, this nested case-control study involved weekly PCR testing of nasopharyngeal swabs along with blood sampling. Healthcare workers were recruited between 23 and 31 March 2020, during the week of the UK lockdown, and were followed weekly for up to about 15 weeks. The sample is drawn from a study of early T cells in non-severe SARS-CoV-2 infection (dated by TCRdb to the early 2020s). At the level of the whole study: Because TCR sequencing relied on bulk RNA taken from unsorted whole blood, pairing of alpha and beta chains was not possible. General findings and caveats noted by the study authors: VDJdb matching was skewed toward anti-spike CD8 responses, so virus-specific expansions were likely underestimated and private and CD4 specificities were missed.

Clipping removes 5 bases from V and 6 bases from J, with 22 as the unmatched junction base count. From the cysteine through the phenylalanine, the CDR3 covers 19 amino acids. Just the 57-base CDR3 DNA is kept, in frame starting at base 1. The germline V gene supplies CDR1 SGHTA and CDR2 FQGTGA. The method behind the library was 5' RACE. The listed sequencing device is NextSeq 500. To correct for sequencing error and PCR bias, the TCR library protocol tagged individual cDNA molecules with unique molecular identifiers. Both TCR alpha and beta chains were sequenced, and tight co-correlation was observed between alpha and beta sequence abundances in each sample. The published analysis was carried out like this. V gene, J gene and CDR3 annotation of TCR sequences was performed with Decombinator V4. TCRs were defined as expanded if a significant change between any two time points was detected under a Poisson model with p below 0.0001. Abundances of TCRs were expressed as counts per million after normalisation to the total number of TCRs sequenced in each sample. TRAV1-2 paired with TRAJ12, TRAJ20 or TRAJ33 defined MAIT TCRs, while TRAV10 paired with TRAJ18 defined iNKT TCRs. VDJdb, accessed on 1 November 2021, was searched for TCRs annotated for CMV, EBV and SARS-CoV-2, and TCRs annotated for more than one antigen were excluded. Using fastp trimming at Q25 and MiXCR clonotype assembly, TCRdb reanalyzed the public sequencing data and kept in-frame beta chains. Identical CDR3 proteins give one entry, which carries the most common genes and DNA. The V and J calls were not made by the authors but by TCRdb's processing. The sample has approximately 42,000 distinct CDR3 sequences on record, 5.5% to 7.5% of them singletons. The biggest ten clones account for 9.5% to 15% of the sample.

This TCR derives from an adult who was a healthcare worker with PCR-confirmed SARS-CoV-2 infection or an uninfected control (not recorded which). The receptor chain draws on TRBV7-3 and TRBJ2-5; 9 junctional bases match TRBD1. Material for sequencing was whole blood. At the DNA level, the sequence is TGTGCCAGCAGCCCTATTCCACCCACCGGACAGGGGCTGCAAAAGACCCAGTACTTC. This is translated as CASSPIPPTGQGLQKTQYF. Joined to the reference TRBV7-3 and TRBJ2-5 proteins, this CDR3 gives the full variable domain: GAGVSQTPSNKVTEKGKYVELRCDPISGHTALYWYRQSLGQGPEFLIYFQGTGAADDSGLPNDRFFAVRPEGSVSTLKIQRTERGDSAVYLCASSPIPPTGQGLQKTQYFGPGTRLLVL.